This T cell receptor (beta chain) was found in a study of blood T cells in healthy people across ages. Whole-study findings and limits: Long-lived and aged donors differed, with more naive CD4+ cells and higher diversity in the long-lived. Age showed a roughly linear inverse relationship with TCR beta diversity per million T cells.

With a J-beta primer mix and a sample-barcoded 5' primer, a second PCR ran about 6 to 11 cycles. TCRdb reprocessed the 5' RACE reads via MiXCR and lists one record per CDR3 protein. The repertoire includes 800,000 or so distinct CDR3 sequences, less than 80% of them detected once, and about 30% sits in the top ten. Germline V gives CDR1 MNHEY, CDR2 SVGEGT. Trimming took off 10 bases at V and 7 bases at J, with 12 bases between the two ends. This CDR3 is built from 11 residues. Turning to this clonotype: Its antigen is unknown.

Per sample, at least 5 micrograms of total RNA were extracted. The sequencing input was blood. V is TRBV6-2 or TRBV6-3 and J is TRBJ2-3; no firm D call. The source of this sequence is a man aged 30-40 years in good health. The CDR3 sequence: CATETSYTQYF. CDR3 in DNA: TGTGCCACCGAGACGAGCTATACGCAGTATTTT.